The clone carrying this T cell receptor (beta chain) was observed at least ten times. Its antigen is unknown. The sample originates from a study of T cells after yellow fever vaccination. Study results and caveats: Re-detected after boosting: most primary clones, 96% of CD4 and about 85% of CD8. Sorted repertoires could include abundant contaminating clonotypes from bulk cells.

TCRdb re-derived calls from the 5' RACE reads in MiXCR, one entry per CDR3 protein. The sample gives about 210,000 distinct CDR3 sequences, 5.5% to 8.5% of which show up once; approximately 1% is in the top ten. Germline loops: CDR1 MNHEY, CDR2 SMNVEV (reference sequence). V lost 7 bases and J 7 bases, leaving 11 bases between the germline ends. The CDR3 runs to 11 residues. The specimen was CD4+ T cells sorted from PBMCs, collected on the day of the yellow fever booster vaccination. The TCR sequence derives from a man aged 30-40 years who received the YFV17D yellow fever vaccine. J is TRBJ2-7 and V is TRBV27; D possibly corresponds to TRBD1 (5 bases). CDR3 protein: CASKEAGEQYF. For the CDR3, the DNA is TGTGCCAGCAAGGAAGCAGGGGAGCAGTACTTC.